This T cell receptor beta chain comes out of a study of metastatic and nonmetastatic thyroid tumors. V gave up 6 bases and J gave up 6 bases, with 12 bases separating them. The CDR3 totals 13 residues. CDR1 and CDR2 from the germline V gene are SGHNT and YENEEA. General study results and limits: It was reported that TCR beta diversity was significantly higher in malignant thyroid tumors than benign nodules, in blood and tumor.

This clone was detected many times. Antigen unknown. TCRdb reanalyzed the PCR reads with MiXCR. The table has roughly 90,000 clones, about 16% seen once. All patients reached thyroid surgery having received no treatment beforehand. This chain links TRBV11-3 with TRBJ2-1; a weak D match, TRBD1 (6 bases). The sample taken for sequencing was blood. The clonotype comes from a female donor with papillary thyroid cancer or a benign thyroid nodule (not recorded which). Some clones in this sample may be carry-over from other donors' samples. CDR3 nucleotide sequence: TGTGCCAGCAGTTTGGTAGGGGGCAATGAGCAGTTCTTC. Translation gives CASSLVGGNEQFF.